The 22 T cell receptor beta chains in this list originate from one sample, sequenced in a study of blood T cell repertoires in COVID-19. Some clones are missing from TCRdb's copy, which holds only in-frame ones; the method was immunoSEQ multiplex PCR. The sample records around 35,000 clones, around 86% being singletons. The sequencing input was peripheral blood. Receptor source: a human donor in a cohort sampled during active COVID-19.

V and J are TRBV7-9 and TRBJ2-3, with TRBD1 matching 10 bases. The CDR3 consists of 17 residues. V was clipped by 5 bases and J by 3 bases; unmatched bases: 11. The V gene's germline CDR1 is SEHNR and CDR2 FQNEAQ (reference sequence). CDR3 protein: CASSETGTGVGTDTQYF. The CDR3 DNA sequence: TGTGCCAGCAGCGAGACCGGGACAGGGGTTGGTACAGATACGCAGTATTTT.

This chain joins TRBV4-1 and TRBJ1-2; TRBD1 is a possible D gene (5 bases). Germline CDR1 reads MGHRA; CDR2 reads YSYEKL. V was shortened by 4 bases and J by 1 base, with 7 bases between the two germline ends. This CDR3 is built from 13 residues. CDR3 DNA sequence: TGCGCCAGCAGCCGAGACAGTAACTATGGCTACACCTTC. It codes for CASSRDSNYGYTF.

V is TRBV19 and J is TRBJ2-5; 11 positions agree with TRBD1. This CDR3 has 13 residues. The V segment lost 6 bases and the J segment 5 bases; nucleotides outside the gene matches: 2. Germline V lookup: CDR1 LNHDA, CDR2 SQIVND (reference sequence). Here the CDR3 DNA reads TGTGCCAGTAGGGACAGGGGGCGGGAGACCCAGTACTTC. Translating gives CASRDRGRETQYF.

The genes are TRBV25-1 and TRBJ2-1, with TRBD2 identical over 9 bases. Germline V lookup: CDR1 MGHDK, CDR2 SYGVNS. This CDR3 contains 16 residues. V gave up 0 bases and J gave up 9 bases; unmatched junction bases: 9. The CDR3 DNA follows: TGTGCCAGCAGTGAATATCCGGGACTAGCAGGTAGTGAGCAGTTCTTC. Protein product: CASSEYPGLAGSEQFF.

The genes are TRBV2 and TRBJ1-6; TRBD1 agrees at 10 bases. Germline V gives CDR1 SNHLY, CDR2 FYNNEI. This CDR3 spans 19 amino acids. V was clipped by 2 bases and J by 6 bases; unmatched bases: 13. CDR3 loop: CASSELGGQGTIFNSPLHF. CDR3 nucleotide sequence: TGTGCCAGCAGTGAACTTGGGGGACAGGGGACCATTTTTAATTCACCCCTCCACTTT. Complete variable domain (other parts from reference TRBV2 and TRBJ1-6): EPEVTQTPSHQVTQMGQEVILRCVPISNHLYFYWYRQILGQKVEFLVSFYNNEISEKSEIFDDQFSVERPDGSNFTLKIRSTKLEDSAMYFCASSELGGQGTIFNSPLHFGNGTRLTVT.

This clone came up once. This chain uses TRBV7-2 with TRBJ2-3; 10 bases map to TRBD1. Per germline, CDR1 SGHTA and CDR2 FQGNSA. This CDR3 comprises 15 residues. V was pared by 5 bases and J by 2 bases, with 4 bases of the junction left unmatched. DNA for the CDR3: TGTGCCAGCAGCAAGACAGGGGGCTCCACAGATACGCAGTATTTT. Protein sequence: CASSKTGGSTDTQYF.

V is TRBV20-1 and J is TRBJ2-7; D perhaps matches TRBD2 (5 bases). Germline CDR1 is DFQATT and CDR2 is SNEGSKA (reference sequence). The CDR3 has 11 amino acids. Trimming left V 3 bases short and J 5 bases short, with 8 bases between. The CDR3 reads CSARVRDEQYF. The CDR3 DNA follows: TGCAGTGCTAGGGTGAGGGACGAGCAGTACTTC.

In nucleotides, the CDR3 is TGTGCCAGCAGCCAGGCCGGGACAGGGGATCAGCCCCAGCATTTT. This translates into CASSQAGTGDQPQHF. The chain has TRBV4-2 and TRBJ1-5, with TRBD1 matching over 10 bases. The CDR3 consists of 15 residues. Germline loops: CDR1 LGHNA, CDR2 YNFKEQ. Losses at the gene ends were 3 bases for V and 5 bases for J; bases not matched to a gene: 4.

CDR3 nucleotides: TGTGCCAGCAGCGTAGAGGGTGGAGGGCCTGGAAACACCATATATTTT. Protein sequence: CASSVEGGGPGNTIYF. V usage is TRBV9 and J usage is TRBJ1-3; D gene uncertain. The CDR3 contains 16 residues. CDR1 is SGDLS, CDR2 YYNGEE, per germline. Trimming removed 0 bases from V and 2 bases from J, with 12 bases in between.

The rearrangement links TRBV9 to TRBJ2-1; unclear D gene. The CDR3 consists of 12 residues. Per germline, CDR1 SGDLS and CDR2 YYNGEE. V was trimmed by 1 base and J by 4 bases, leaving 3 bases between them. The CDR3 sequence: CASSVIYNEQFF. In DNA form, the CDR3 reads TGTGCCAGCAGCGTAATATACAATGAGCAGTTCTTC.

Here the CDR3 DNA reads TGTGCCAGCAGTGACGGACAGGGGCTCCTCCGTGGGCAGTACTTC. This translates into CASSDGQGLLRGQYF. The chain combines TRBV6-1 with TRBJ2-7; TRBD1 agrees at 9 bases. V trimming: 3 bases; J trimming: 9 bases; junction bases outside the gene matches: 12. Looked up from germline, CDR1 is MNHNS and CDR2 is SASEGT. The CDR3 runs 15 residues.

The gene calls are TRBV19 and TRBJ2-5; TRBD2 matches 9 bases. This CDR3 is built from 14 residues. V gave up 2 bases and J gave up 2 bases; unmatched junction bases: 0. CDR1 and CDR2 from the germline V gene are LNHDA and SQIVND (reference sequence). The DNA for the CDR3 is TGTGCCAGTAGTATACTAGCGGGACAAGAGACCCAGTACTTC. Translating it yields CASSILAGQETQYF.

The CDR3 sequence is CASSPQGLASTDTQYF. The CDR3 DNA follows: TGTGCCAGCTCACCGCAGGGACTGGCTAGCACAGATACGCAGTATTTT. The rearrangement joins TRBV18 to TRBJ2-3, with a possible D match to TRBD2 (6 bases). This CDR3 is 16 amino acids long. The germline V gene encodes CDR1 KGHSH and CDR2 LQKENI. Deletions cut 3 bases from V and 0 bases from J, with 13 bases between.

This clone was seen once. V usage is TRBV19 and J usage is TRBJ1-1, with TRBD1 matching over 11 bases. V shed 5 bases, J shed 5 bases, and the junction held 4 bases outside the gene matches. Germline V CDR1 and CDR2: LNHDA, SQIVND (reference sequence). The CDR3 spans 14 residues. In nucleotides, the CDR3 is TGTGCCAGTAGTCAGGGACAGGGGGGGACTGAAGCTTTCTTT. Translating gives CASSQGQGGTEAFF. Looking up the rest from reference TRBV19 and TRBJ1-1 gives the full variable domain: DGGITQSPKYLFRKEGQNVTLSCEQNLNHDAMYWYRQDPGQGLRLIYYSQIVNDFQKGDIAEGYSVSREKKESFPLTVTSAQKNPTAFYLCASSQGQGGTEAFFGQGTRLTVV.

In its sample, this clone was seen a few times. V usage is TRBV5-1 and J usage is TRBJ1-3; 7 bases line up with TRBD1. Germline V lookup: CDR1 SGHRS, CDR2 YFSETQ. Losses at the gene ends were 0 bases for V and 2 bases for J; bases not matched to a gene: 5. The CDR3 spans 16 residues. The CDR3 loop is CASSLDGTATGNTIYF. CDR3 DNA: TGCGCCAGCAGCTTGGACGGGACAGCCACTGGAAACACCATATATTTT.

The genes are TRBV25-1 and TRBJ2-3; TRBD2 matches 11 bases. The CDR3 spans 16 residues. Germline V gene lookup returns CDR1 MGHDK and CDR2 SYGVNS. The V gene end was trimmed by 4 bases and the J gene end by 1 base; junction bases not matched to a gene: 4. CDR3 nucleotide sequence: TGTGCCAGCAGTGCGTGGACTAGCGGGCGCACAGATACGCAGTATTTT. Amino acid sequence: CASSAWTSGRTDTQYF. Full variable domain (rest looked up from reference TRBV25-1 and TRBJ2-3): EADIYQTPRYLVIGTGKKITLECSQTMGHDKMYWYQQDPGMELHLIHYSYGVNSTEKGDLSSESTVSRIRTEHFPLTLESARPSHTSQYLCASSAWTSGRTDTQYFGPGTRLTVL.

The chain links TRBV19 to TRBJ2-3, with TRBD2 matching over 11 bases. The V gene end was trimmed by 0 bases and the J gene end by 5 bases; junction bases not matched to a gene: 13. The CDR3 contains 19 residues. The germline gives CDR1 LNHDA, CDR2 SQIVND (reference sequence). CDR3 sequence: CASSIDHGGLAEDRDTQYF. The CDR3 nucleotides are TGTGCCAGTAGTATAGATCACGGGGGACTAGCGGAGGATCGAGATACGCAGTATTTT.

This clone has more than one count but fewer than ten. Other DNA variants within this sample encode the same CDR3. This chain uses TRBV5-6 with TRBJ2-7; the match to TRBD1 covers 8 bases. The CDR3 covers 14 residues. Germline lookup yields CDR1 SGHDT and CDR2 YYEEEE. The V segment lost 4 bases and the J segment 3 bases; nucleotides outside the gene matches: 6. CDR3: CASSLGQGFYEQYF. CDR3 DNA: TGTGCCAGCAGCCTAGGACAGGGTTTCTACGAGCAGTACTTC.

This chain joins TRBV5-1 and TRBJ2-7; 11 bases fit TRBD1. This CDR3 is 16 amino acids long. Germline loops: CDR1 SGHRS, CDR2 YFSETQ. Germline trimming cut 3 bases from V and 7 bases from J; bases unmatched to any gene: 12. CDR3 loop: CASSSPLGQGAGEQYF. DNA of the CDR3: TGCGCCAGCAGCTCCCCGCTAGGACAGGGGGCGGGTGAGCAGTACTTC.

This chain links TRBV6-6 with TRBJ1-1; tentatively, D is TRBD1 (5 bases). There are 15 residues in the CDR3. Trimming took off 5 bases at V and 0 bases at J, with 13 bases between the two ends. Per the germline V gene, CDR1 is MNHNY and CDR2 is SVGAGI (reference sequence). The DNA for the CDR3 is TGTGCCAGCAGTGACCTTGGGGCCATGAACACTGAAGCTTTCTTT. Translating it yields CASSDLGAMNTEAFF.

The chain joins TRBV6-5 to TRBJ2-7; 8 nucleotides match TRBD1. Trimming cost V 2 bases and J 4 bases; bases outside gene matches: 7. Looked up from germline, CDR1 is MNHEY and CDR2 is SVGAGI. The CDR3 runs to 15 residues. CDR3 nucleotides: TGTGCCAGCAGTTACGGAAGGACAGGGTTGTACGAGCAGTACTTC. It encodes CASSYGRTGLYEQYF.

V gene TRBV5-1 combines with J gene TRBJ1-2; a weak D match, TRBD1 (6 bases). The CDR3 consists of 14 residues. The germline CDR1 and CDR2 sequences are SGHRS and YFSETQ. V lost 3 bases to trimming and J lost 3 bases, with 12 bases between them. CDR3 nucleotide sequence: TGCGCCAGCAGCTGGGAAGACAGGCACTATGGCTACACCTTC. Translation: CASSWEDRHYGYTF.